The clone carrying this T cell receptor (beta chain) appeared a single time. The entry originates in a study of T cell changes during pregnancy in multiple sclerosis. The CDR3 length is 13 residues. The germline V gene encodes CDR1 GTSNPN and CDR2 SVGIG (reference sequence). J was trimmed by 5 bases and V by 5 bases; bases with no gene match: 7. Profiling relied on immunoSEQ multiplex PCR, and the TCRdb table lists in-frame clones only, not all of them. Here the sample spans under 70,000 clones, just over 90% being singletons. The source is a female donor with multiple sclerosis, enrolled in a pregnancy study. This specimen consisted of peripheral blood, obtained in the second trimester of pregnancy. The genes are TRBV30 and TRBJ2-5, with 8 bases aligning to TRBD1. The chain's CDR3 is CAWAGTGWETQYF. The CDR3 DNA is TGTGCCTGGGCCGGGACAGGATGGGAGACCCAGTACTTC. Full variable domain (rest looked up from reference TRBV30 and TRBJ2-5): SQTIHQWPATLVQPVGSPLSLECTVEGTSNPNLYWYRQAAGRGLQLLFYSVGIGQISSEVPQNLSASRPQDRQFILSSKKLLLSDSGFYLCAWAGTGWETQYFGPGTRLLVL.